The sequence of this T cell receptor (beta chain) was determined in a study of early T cells in non-severe SARS-CoV-2 infection. Overall study: Whole-blood bulk RNA, unsorted, was sequenced, and chains were unpaired.

Whole-study results and caveats: Anti-spike CD8 specificities were favored by VDJdb matching, whose results missed private and CD4 specificities.

Each cDNA molecule carried a unique molecular identifier. TCRdb redid the calling of the 5' RACE reads with MiXCR, one entry per CDR3 protein. This table holds tens of thousands of distinct CDR3 sequences, 9.9% found once. With 1 base removed from V and 5 bases from J, the gap between germline ends came to 8 bases. Looked up from germline, CDR1 is LGHNA and CDR2 is YSLEER. The CDR3 consists of 13 residues. This clonotype was counted ten times or more. Its antigen is as yet unknown. This sequence was found in an adult who was a healthcare worker with PCR-confirmed SARS-CoV-2 infection or an uninfected control (not recorded which). The rearrangement uses TRBV4-3 and TRBJ1-2; D remains ambiguous. Source material: whole blood. For the CDR3, the DNA is TGCGCCAGCAGCCAAGTCAAGCGATATGGCTACACCTTC. Residues: CASSQVKRYGYTF.